Listed below are T cell receptor beta chains from one sample, sequenced in a study of regulatory T cells in long-lasting Graves disease. TCRdb itself ran the multiplex PCR reads through MiXCR, one entry per CDR3 protein. The table includes under 300,000 distinct CDR3 sequences, around 20% detected once. This material consisted of peripheral blood mononuclear cells (PBMCs), taken at new diagnosis, from a patient treated with antithyroid drugs. The receptor set was obtained from a female donor with Graves disease. The CDR3 runs from the conserved cysteine through the conserved F or W. D genes are given only for firm matches. Some rows have no size entry. The others give once, few or many, or a class for an expanded clone.

abundance: many
v_gene: TRBV20-1
d_gene: TRBD2
j_gene: TRBJ2-7
CDR3aa: CSARREGRYEQYF
CDR3nt: TGCAGTGCTAGGCGGGAGGGCCGGTACGAGCAGTACTTC

abundance: NA
v_gene: TRBV20-1
d_gene: NA
j_gene: TRBJ2-1
CDR3aa: CSASTGGAFF
CDR3nt: TGCAGTGCTAGTACTGGGGGTGCGTTCTTC

abundance: few
v_gene: TRBV2
d_gene: NA
j_gene: TRBJ1-5
CDR3aa: CASSLTPSNQPQHF
CDR3nt: TGTGCCAGCAGTCTGACGCCTAGCAATCAGCCCCAGCATTTT

abundance: many
v_gene: TRBV5-1
d_gene: NA
j_gene: TRBJ1-1
CDR3aa: CASSLEGGLRTEAFF
CDR3nt: TGCGCCAGCAGCTTGGAGGGGGGGCTGCGCACTGAAGCTTTCTTT

abundance: many
v_gene: TRBV7-9
d_gene: NA
j_gene: TRBJ1-2
CDR3aa: CASSLSPLGYTF
CDR3nt: TGTGCCAGCAGCTTATCTCCACTTGGCTACACCTTC

abundance: few
v_gene: TRBV7-2
d_gene: NA
j_gene: TRBJ1-5
CDR3aa: CASSSGYCNQPQHF
CDR3nt: TGTGCCAGCAGCTCCGGTTATTGCAATCAGCCCCAGCATTTT

abundance: many
v_gene: TRBV20-1
d_gene: TRBD2
j_gene: TRBJ2-1
CDR3aa: CSARDRLAGYHNEQFF
CDR3nt: TGCAGTGCTCGGGACCGGCTAGCGGGGTATCACAATGAGCAGTTCTTC

abundance: NA
v_gene: TRBV5-1
d_gene: NA
j_gene: TRBJ2-3
CDR3aa: CASSLGTYTDTQYF
CDR3nt: TGCGCCAGCAGCTTGGGGACATACACAGATACGCAGTATTTT

abundance: many
v_gene: TRBV14
d_gene: TRBD1
j_gene: TRBJ2-1
CDR3aa: CASRANRGGFGNEQFF
CDR3nt: TGTGCCAGCAGGGCAAACAGGGGCGGGTTTGGCAATGAGCAGTTCTTC

abundance: few
v_gene: TRBV5-8
d_gene: TRBD1
j_gene: TRBJ1-5
CDR3aa: CASSLRRGRGNQPQHF
CDR3nt: TGTGCCAGCAGCCTCCGAAGGGGGCGAGGGAATCAGCCCCAGCATTTT

abundance: many
v_gene: TRBV4-1
d_gene: TRBD2
j_gene: TRBJ2-7
CDR3aa: CASSPAGGTYEQYF
CDR3nt: TGTGCCAGCAGCCCCGCCGGGGGGACCTACGAGCAGTACTTC

abundance: few
v_gene: TRBV4-2
d_gene: NA
j_gene: TRBJ1-6
CDR3aa: CASSQEASGNSPLHF
CDR3nt: TGTGCCAGCAGCCAAGAAGCCAGTGGGAATTCACCCCTCCACTTT

abundance: many
v_gene: TRBV20-1
d_gene: NA
j_gene: TRBJ2-5
CDR3aa: CSARKNVRQETQYF
CDR3nt: TGCAGTGCTAGAAAGAACGTGAGACAGGAGACCCAGTACTTC

abundance: few
v_gene: TRBV12-3/TRBV12-4
d_gene: NA
j_gene: TRBJ2-5
CDR3aa: CASSYGGGETQCF
CDR3nt: TGTGCCAGCAGTTATGGGGGTGGGGAGACCCAGTGCTTC

abundance: many
v_gene: TRBV7-2
d_gene: TRBD2
j_gene: TRBJ2-7
CDR3aa: CASSLARGRAYEQYF
CDR3nt: TGTGCCAGCAGCTTAGCTCGCGGGAGGGCTTACGAGCAGTACTTC

abundance: few
v_gene: TRBV20-1
d_gene: NA
j_gene: TRBJ1-2
CDR3aa: CSARDGGFGDGYTF
CDR3nt: TGCAGTGCTAGAGATGGAGGGTTCGGGGACGGCTACACCTTC

abundance: many
v_gene: TRBV7-9
d_gene: NA
j_gene: TRBJ1-1
CDR3aa: CASSPRAANTEAFF
CDR3nt: TGTGCCAGCAGCCCTAGGGCAGCGAACACTGAAGCTTTCTTT

abundance: many
v_gene: TRBV10-3
d_gene: TRBD2
j_gene: TRBJ2-7
CDR3aa: CAIRASGGTYEQYF
CDR3nt: TGTGCCATCAGGGCTAGCGGGGGGACCTACGAGCAGTACTTC

abundance: many
v_gene: TRBV7-9
d_gene: NA
j_gene: TRBJ2-7
CDR3aa: CASSLPGTSYEQYF
CDR3nt: TGTGCCAGCAGCTTACCTGGGACCTCCTACGAGCAGTACTTC

abundance: few
v_gene: TRBV4-3
d_gene: TRBD1
j_gene: TRBJ1-4
CDR3aa: CASSQGLPNRGGSSEKLFF
CDR3nt: TGCGCCAGCAGCCAAGGGCTACCGAACAGGGGAGGGAGTAGTGAAAAACTGTTTTTT

abundance: NA
v_gene: TRBV20-1
d_gene: TRBD2
j_gene: TRBJ2-3
CDR3aa: CSARDRGGYTDTQYF
CDR3nt: TGCAGTGCTAGAGATCGGGGGGGATACACAGATACGCAGTATTTT

abundance: many
v_gene: TRBV20-1
d_gene: NA
j_gene: TRBJ2-7
CDR3aa: CSANPINRAYEQYF
CDR3nt: TGCAGTGCTAACCCAATTAACAGGGCCTACGAGCAGTACTTC

abundance: many
v_gene: TRBV9
d_gene: NA
j_gene: TRBJ2-5
CDR3aa: CASSVVSGGTQETQYF
CDR3nt: TGTGCCAGCAGCGTAGTATCCGGGGGAACGCAAGAGACCCAGTACTTC

abundance: few
v_gene: TRBV28
d_gene: NA
j_gene: TRBJ1-2
CDR3aa: CASSNSVKGRANYGYTF
CDR3nt: TGTGCCAGCAGTAATTCAGTCAAGGGGCGGGCTAACTATGGCTACACCTTC

abundance: many
v_gene: TRBV6-5
d_gene: NA
j_gene: TRBJ2-7
CDR3aa: CASSSPSKEQYF
CDR3nt: TGTGCCAGCAGTTCCCCCTCCAAGGAGCAGTACTTC

abundance: many
v_gene: TRBV9
d_gene: TRBD2
j_gene: TRBJ2-7
CDR3aa: CASSVGGMSYEQYF
CDR3nt: TGTGCCAGCAGCGTCGGGGGGATGTCCTACGAGCAGTACTTC

abundance: many
v_gene: TRBV12-5
d_gene: TRBD1
j_gene: TRBJ2-5
CDR3aa: CASAITGVETQYF
CDR3nt: TGTGCTAGTGCCATAACAGGGGTAGAGACCCAGTACTTC

abundance: many
v_gene: TRBV18
d_gene: NA
j_gene: TRBJ1-1
CDR3aa: CASSGSVNTEAFF
CDR3nt: TGTGCCAGCTCAGGATCCGTCAACACTGAAGCTTTCTTT

abundance: NA
v_gene: TRBV6-9
d_gene: TRBD1
j_gene: TRBJ1-2
CDR3aa: CASSYGTGGYGYTF
CDR3nt: TGTGCCAGCAGTTATGGGACAGGGGGATATGGCTACACCTTC

abundance: NA
v_gene: TRBV2
d_gene: NA
j_gene: TRBJ2-7
CDR3aa: CASSEYGAYEQYF
CDR3nt: TGTGCCAGCAGTGAGTACGGGGCCTACGAGCAGTACTTC

abundance: few
v_gene: TRBV6-9
d_gene: NA
j_gene: TRBJ2-5
CDR3aa: CASSYRPAGSF
CDR3nt: TGTGCCAGCAGTTACCGACCCGCTGGTAGCTTC

abundance: many
v_gene: TRBV12-3/TRBV12-4
d_gene: NA
j_gene: TRBJ1-3
CDR3aa: CASSTGNTIYF
CDR3nt: TGTGCCAGCAGTACCGGAAACACCATATATTTT

abundance: NA
v_gene: TRBV5-1
d_gene: TRBD2
j_gene: TRBJ2-2
CDR3aa: CASSYLSGANTGELFF
CDR3nt: TGCGCCAGCAGCTACCTTAGCGGGGCTAACACCGGGGAGCTGTTTTTT

abundance: many
v_gene: TRBV20-1
d_gene: NA
j_gene: TRBJ1-5
CDR3aa: CSAMDRQAGNQPQHF
CDR3nt: TGCAGTGCTATGGACCGTCAGGCGGGCAATCAGCCCCAGCATTTT

abundance: many
v_gene: TRBV7-8
d_gene: TRBD1
j_gene: TRBJ2-7
CDR3aa: CASSPGQARTHEQYF
CDR3nt: TGTGCCAGCAGCCCGGGACAGGCCCGTACGCACGAGCAGTACTTC

abundance: many
v_gene: TRBV12-3/TRBV12-4
d_gene: NA
j_gene: TRBJ2-2
CDR3aa: CASSSRGLQNTGELFF
CDR3nt: TGTGCCAGCAGCTCCAGGGGACTACAAAACACCGGGGAGCTGTTTTTT

abundance: few
v_gene: TRBV19
d_gene: NA
j_gene: TRBJ2-1
CDR3aa: CASSIGGEQFF
CDR3nt: TGTGCCAGTAGTATCGGCGGTGAGCAGTTCTTC

abundance: few
v_gene: TRBV6-9
d_gene: NA
j_gene: TRBJ2-5
CDR3aa: CASSYEGQETQYF
CDR3nt: TGTGCCAGCAGTTACGAGGGACAAGAGACCCAGTACTTC

abundance: many
v_gene: TRBV19
d_gene: TRBD1
j_gene: TRBJ2-7
CDR3aa: CASSITGTAYEQYF
CDR3nt: TGTGCCAGTAGTATAACCGGGACAGCCTACGAGCAGTACTTC

abundance: NA
v_gene: TRBV13
d_gene: TRBD1
j_gene: TRBJ2-7
CDR3aa: CASSSRGTGTYEQYF
CDR3nt: TGTGCCAGCAGCTCGCGCGGGACAGGAACCTACGAGCAGTACTTC